This T cell receptor (beta chain) was sequenced in a study of blood T cell repertoires in COVID-19. The CDR3 runs to 13 residues. Germline CDR1 and CDR2: MNHEY and SMNVEV (reference sequence). V gave up 5 bases and J gave up 10 bases; unmatched junction bases: 8. Original data processing: The authors estimated nucleated cell counts from reference gene primer amplification. TCRdb keeps only in-frame clones here, not all; method: immunoSEQ multiplex PCR. The DNA was the basis for D and trimming; V, J and clone size are from that table. The repertoire consists of 75,000 or so clones, with around 90% occurring once and the leading ten covering roughly 29%.

Sequenced material: peripheral blood. The rearrangement joins TRBV27 to TRBJ1-5; 7 bases are shared with TRBD1. The sequence came from a man aged 45-60 years with acute or convalescent COVID-19. This CDR3 reads CASSLTDRDPQHF. The CDR3 region has the DNA TGTGCCAGCAGTCTCACTGACAGGGACCCCCAGCATTTT.